The clone carrying this TCR beta chain was counted between two and nine times. Antigen specificity is unknown. This sample stems from a study of T-cell reconstitution after alpha-beta-depleted transplantation in children. Findings and caveats of the study: Surviving recipient T cells and thymic progenitors accounted for the high day-60 TCRbeta diversity observed in some patients.

V was shortened by 6 bases and J by 6 bases, with 20 bases between the two germline ends. This CDR3 has 14 amino acids. Germline-derived CDR1 and CDR2 are DFQATT and SNEGSKA (reference sequence). Construction of the TCRbeta library involved unique molecular identifiers. TCRdb passed the PCR reads through MiXCR, listing each CDR3 protein once. The sample lists about 150,000 distinct CDR3 sequences, around 8.5% occurring once. The receptor comes from a female patient aged 2 to 10 who had a stem cell transplant for congenital amegakaryocytic thrombocytopenia, so the T cells may come from the graft donor. The material sequenced was PBMCs, mostly from graft donor cells, taken 180 days after TCRalphabeta/CD19-depleted stem cell transplant. V usage is TRBV20-1 and J usage is TRBJ1-2, with TRBD1 as a possible D gene (5 bases). CDR3 nucleotides: TGCAGTGCCTTTTTAGGAGGGACGAAGGATGGCTACACCTTC. The encoded protein is CSAFLGGTKDGYTF.